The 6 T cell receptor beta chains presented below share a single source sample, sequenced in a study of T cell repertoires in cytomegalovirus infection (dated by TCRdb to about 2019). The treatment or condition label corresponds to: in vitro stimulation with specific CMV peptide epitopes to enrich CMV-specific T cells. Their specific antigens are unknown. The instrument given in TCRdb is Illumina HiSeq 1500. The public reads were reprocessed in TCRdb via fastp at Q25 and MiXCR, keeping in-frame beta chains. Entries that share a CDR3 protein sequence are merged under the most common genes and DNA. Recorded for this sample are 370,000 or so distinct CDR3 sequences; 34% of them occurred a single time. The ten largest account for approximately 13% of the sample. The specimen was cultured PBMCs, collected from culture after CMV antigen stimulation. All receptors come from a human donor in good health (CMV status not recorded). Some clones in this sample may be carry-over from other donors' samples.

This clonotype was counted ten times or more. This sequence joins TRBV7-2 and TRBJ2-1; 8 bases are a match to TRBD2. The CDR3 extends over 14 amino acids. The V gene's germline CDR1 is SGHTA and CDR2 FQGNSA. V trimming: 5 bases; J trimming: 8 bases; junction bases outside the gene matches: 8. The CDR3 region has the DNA TGTGCCAGCAGCAGGGATTGGCGGGAGGATGAGCAGTTCTTC. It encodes CASSRDWREDEQFF.

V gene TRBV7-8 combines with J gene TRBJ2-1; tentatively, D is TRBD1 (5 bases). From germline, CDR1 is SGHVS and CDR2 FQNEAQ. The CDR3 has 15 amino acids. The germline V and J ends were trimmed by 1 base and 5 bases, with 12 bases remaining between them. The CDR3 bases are TGTGCCAGCAGCTTAGAGGGGCTAGTGGACAATGAGCAGTTCTTC. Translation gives CASSLEGLVDNEQFF.

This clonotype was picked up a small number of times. Here the CDR3 reads CASSRTGTGLSHNEQFF. The CDR3 region has the DNA TGTGCCAGCAGCCGAACCGGGACAGGGCTTTCCCACAATGAGCAGTTCTTC. The rearrangement uses TRBV11-1 and TRBJ2-1; 9 positions agree with TRBD1. This CDR3 is built from 17 residues. Germline-derived CDR1 and CDR2 are SGHAT and FQDESV (reference sequence). Trimming at V came to 5 bases and at J to 5 bases, leaving 13 bases not matched to a gene.

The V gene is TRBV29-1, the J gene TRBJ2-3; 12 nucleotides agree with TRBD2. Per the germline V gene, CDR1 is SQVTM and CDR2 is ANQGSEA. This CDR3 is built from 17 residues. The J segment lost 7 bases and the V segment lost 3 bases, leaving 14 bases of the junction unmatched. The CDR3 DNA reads TGCAGCGTTGATGGCCGGACTAGCGGGACGAGTTCATATACGCAGTATTTT. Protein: CSVDGRTSGTSSYTQYF.

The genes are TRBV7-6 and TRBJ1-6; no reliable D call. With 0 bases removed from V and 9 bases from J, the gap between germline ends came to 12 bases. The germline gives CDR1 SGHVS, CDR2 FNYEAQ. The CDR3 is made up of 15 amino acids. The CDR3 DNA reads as TGTGCCAGCAGCTTAGCGCAAAGCCCCGGTTCACCCCTCCACTTT. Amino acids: CASSLAQSPGSPLHF.

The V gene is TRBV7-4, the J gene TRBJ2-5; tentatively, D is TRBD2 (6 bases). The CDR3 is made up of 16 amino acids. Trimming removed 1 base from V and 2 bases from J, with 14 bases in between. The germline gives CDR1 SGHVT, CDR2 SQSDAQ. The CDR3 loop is CASSLGSAGRQETQYF. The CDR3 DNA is TGTGCCAGCAGCTTAGGCTCTGCGGGGCGTCAAGAGACCCAGTACTTC.